The T cell receptor beta chain under discussion was sequenced for a study of cytomegalovirus exposure and HLA in healthy donors. Study-level points and caveats: Reports credit the classifier with highly specific, highly sensitive diagnosis of cytomegalovirus status. In vitro testing confirmed a few CMV-associated chains as specific for CMV antigens. Most subjects had HLA-A and HLA-B alleles reportedly predicted accurately by TCR beta sequences. The number of N-insertions in an Asian-associated ancestry cluster was reportedly below the approximately 680-donor mean in a later analysis.

This CDR3 has 15 amino acids. Germline values: CDR1 SQVTM, CDR2 ANQGSEA. J was trimmed by 8 bases and V by 7 bases; bases with no gene match: 13. As concerns this clone: Antigen specificity is unknown.

The PCR had 60 Vbeta and 13 Jbeta primers. Clones were read by immunoSEQ multiplex PCR, and TCRdb kept only the in-frame ones, dropping some. This table holds roughly 100,000 clones, approximately 16% found once. This receptor was obtained from a female donor in good health and CMV-seronegative. J is TRBJ2-3 and V is TRBV29-1; 12 bases match TRBD2. Sequencing used PBMCs. The CDR3 sequence is CSADTSGGNQVTQYF. Here the CDR3 DNA reads TGCAGCGCTGATACTAGCGGGGGGAACCAGGTTACGCAGTATTTT.